This TCR beta chain was obtained from a study of cytomegalovirus exposure and HLA in healthy donors. PCR employed 60 Vbeta and 13 Jbeta primers. Generated by immunoSEQ multiplex PCR, the TCRdb table keeps only in-frame clones and is missing some. The table includes approximately 180,000 clones, over 75% detected once. Germline CDR1 reads LGHNA; CDR2 reads YNFKEQ. There are 19 residues in the CDR3. V was pared by 2 bases and J by 1 base, with 21 bases between. The V call is TRBV4-2, the J call TRBJ1-5; the D is unclear. The sample was PBMCs. The sequence was collected from a girl under three years old in good health and CMV-seronegative. DNA of the CDR3: TGTGCCAGCAGCCAAAGTCCCCCTACCGGGATAAAGAGCAATCAGCCCCAGCATTTT. Translating it yields CASSQSPPTGIKSNQPQHF.